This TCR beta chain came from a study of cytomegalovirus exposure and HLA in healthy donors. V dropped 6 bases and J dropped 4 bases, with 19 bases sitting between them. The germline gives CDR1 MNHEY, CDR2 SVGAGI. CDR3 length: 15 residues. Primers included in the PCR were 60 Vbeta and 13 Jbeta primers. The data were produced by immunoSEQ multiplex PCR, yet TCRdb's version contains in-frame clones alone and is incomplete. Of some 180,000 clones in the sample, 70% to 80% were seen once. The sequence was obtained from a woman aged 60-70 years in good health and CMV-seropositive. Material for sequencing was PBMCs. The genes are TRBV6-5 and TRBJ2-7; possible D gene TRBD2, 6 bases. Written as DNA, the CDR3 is TGTGCCAGCAGCCCCGGATACGGGAGTAGGTACGAGCAGTACTTC. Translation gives CASSPGYGSRYEQYF.